This entry describes one T cell receptor (beta chain). This entry is derived from a study of early T cells in non-severe SARS-CoV-2 infection. The CDR3 extends over 11 amino acids. Germline CDR1 SGHTA, CDR2 FQGNSA. The ends were cut back, 4 bases at V and 6 bases at J, with 3 bases in the middle. The library protocol tagged individual cDNA molecules with unique molecular identifiers. TCRdb reanalysed the 5' RACE reads using MiXCR and keeps one entry per CDR3 protein. Of tens of thousands of distinct CDR3 sequences in the sample, 15% were seen once. This TCR came from an adult who was a healthcare worker with PCR-confirmed SARS-CoV-2 infection or an uninfected control (not recorded which). This chain joins TRBV7-2 and TRBJ2-2, with D uncertain. The sequenced material came from whole blood. Written as DNA, the CDR3 is TGTGCCAGCAGCTACTCCGGGGAGCTGTTTTTT. This sequence encodes CASSYSGELFF. Filled out from reference TRBV7-2 and TRBJ2-2, the complete variable domain reads GAGVSQSPSNKVTEKGKDVELRCDPISGHTALYWYRQSLGQGLEFLIYFQGNSAPDKSGLPSDRFSAERTGGSVSTLTIQRTQQEDSAVYLCASSYSGELFFGEGSRLTVL.